Presented here are 18 T cell receptor beta chains from one specimen sequenced in a study of cytomegalovirus exposure and HLA in healthy donors. The PCR employed 60 Vbeta primers together with 13 Jbeta primers. Clones were read by immunoSEQ multiplex PCR, and TCRdb kept only the in-frame ones, dropping some. This sample has some 160,000 clones, with approximately 80% found just once. Sequenced input: PBMCs. Receptor source: a young woman in good health and CMV-seronegative.

The V and J genes are TRBV10-3 and TRBJ2-1, with TRBD1 as a possible D gene (7 bases). The CDR3 spans 16 residues. V was trimmed by 3 bases and J by 7 bases, leaving 19 bases between them. Per the germline V gene, CDR1 is ENHRY and CDR2 is SYGVKD. This CDR3 reads CAISEGGREVRNEQFF. CDR3 nucleotides: TGTGCCATCAGTGAAGGGGGCAGGGAGGTTAGGAATGAGCAGTTCTTC.

The CDR3 spells CATSRTGTNYGYTF. The CDR3, as DNA: TGTGCCACCAGTAGGACAGGAACTAACTATGGCTACACCTTC. The chain is built from TRBV9 and TRBJ1-2, with 7 bases matching TRBD1. V lost 9 bases and J lost 0; bases outside the gene matches: 8. In germline, CDR1 is SGDLS, CDR2 YYNGEE. The CDR3 extends over 14 amino acids. The variable domain in full, completed from reference TRBV9 and TRBJ1-2, reads DSGVTQTPKHLITATGQRVTLRCSPRSGDLSVYWYQQSLDQGLQFLIQYYNGEERAKGNILERFSAQQFPDLHSELNLSSLELGDSALYFCATSRTGTNYGYTFGSGTRLTVV.

This chain links TRBV10-1 with TRBJ2-2; possible D gene TRBD1, 5 bases. V dropped 4 bases and J dropped 0 bases, with 9 bases sitting between them. The CDR3 has 15 amino acids. Germline-derived CDR1 and CDR2 are WNHNN and SYGVQD (reference sequence). CDR3 nucleotides: TGCGCCAGCAGTGCCGCAGGGACGAACACCGGGGAGCTGTTTTTT. This encodes CASSAAGTNTGELFF.

The gene calls are TRBV18 and TRBJ2-3; D is uncertain. Germline V CDR1 and CDR2: KGHSH, LQKENI. This CDR3 contains 13 residues. V lost 5 bases, J lost 2 bases, and 8 bases lay in between. CDR3 DNA: TGTGCCAGCTCAATTCATCCCACAGATACGCAGTATTTT. Encoded protein: CASSIHPTDTQYF.

The chain is built from TRBV10-3 and TRBJ1-2; D unresolved. Looked up from germline, CDR1 is ENHRY and CDR2 is SYGVKD. The CDR3 spans 14 residues. The V end lost 2 bases, the J end lost 8 bases, and 15 bases lay between the germline ends. CDR3: CAISEGVARKGYTF. CDR3 nucleotides: TGTGCCATCAGTGAGGGGGTAGCGAGAAAGGGCTACACCTTC.

The chain recombines TRBV18 with TRBJ1-1; 9 bases are shared with TRBD1. Germline trimming cut 4 bases from V and 1 base from J; bases unmatched to any gene: 7. The CDR3 consists of 16 residues. From germline, CDR1 is KGHSH and CDR2 LQKENI. CDR3 region: CASSLHRGPRNTEAFF. The CDR3 DNA is TGTGCCAGCTCACTCCACAGGGGGCCCCGGAACACTGAAGCTTTCTTT.

The V and J genes are TRBV28 and TRBJ1-2, with a tentative D call TRBD1 (6 bases). Trimming shortened V by 6 bases and J by 4 bases, and 21 bases separated the two germline ends. Germline assignment: CDR1 MDHEN and CDR2 SYDVKM. CDR3 length equals 16 residues. The CDR3 reads CASRADNRVGGYGYTF. DNA for the CDR3: TGTGCCAGCAGAGCGGATAACAGGGTCGGTGGCTATGGCTACACCTTC.

This clone was observed once. The sample has other DNA sequences that encode this CDR3 too. V and J are TRBV5-1 and TRBJ1-4, with a possible D match to TRBD1 (6 bases). The V gene's germline CDR1 is SGHRS and CDR2 YFSETQ. The CDR3 runs to 15 residues. Trimming removed 4 bases at V and 0 bases at J, with 10 bases between. In DNA, the CDR3 is TGCGCCAGCAGCCCGGGGGGCTCAACTAATGAAAAACTGTTTTTT. It yields the protein CASSPGGSTNEKLFF.

The sample holds one count of this clone. The likely explanation is a read error, given a far larger clone one base away. The same CDR3 can be traced to other DNA sequences in this sample. V usage is TRBV27 and J usage is TRBJ2-3; D gene ambiguous. The CDR3 runs to 11 residues. Germline CDR1 reads MNHEY; CDR2 reads SMNVEV (reference sequence). CDR3 bases: TGTGCCAGCCGATCGGTTGATACCCAGTATTTT. This encodes CASRSVDTQYF.

The chain has TRBV29-1 and TRBJ2-2; 8 nucleotides line up with TRBD2. Trimming removed 6 bases from V and 8 bases from J; junction bases left unmatched: 2. This CDR3 spans 11 amino acids. CDR1 and CDR2 from the germline V gene are SQVTM and ANQGSEA. In DNA, the CDR3 is TGCAGCGTCCGACTAGCGGGGGAGCTGTTTTTT. It yields the protein CSVRLAGELFF.

The CDR3 region is CASLRQDRGRGYTF. The CDR3 bases are TGTGCCAGTCTCCGCCAAGACAGGGGGCGTGGCTACACCTTC. The gene calls are TRBV28 and TRBJ1-2; TRBD1 agrees at 10 bases. There are 14 residues in the CDR3. Trimming cost V 9 bases and J 7 bases; bases outside gene matches: 11. Germline V lookup: CDR1 MDHEN, CDR2 SYDVKM.

This sequence joins TRBV18 and TRBJ1-4; unclear D gene. CDR1 is KGHSH, CDR2 LQKENI, per germline. The CDR3 contains 15 residues. V shed 3 bases and J shed 8 bases, with 16 bases lying between them. The CDR3 reads CASSPGLPGVEKLFF. The CDR3 DNA follows: TGTGCCAGCTCACCGGGCCTCCCCGGTGTAGAAAAACTGTTTTTT.

J is TRBJ1-2 and V is TRBV30, with D perhaps TRBD1 (5 bases). Trimming removed 7 bases from V and 4 bases from J, with 7 bases in between. Germline lookup yields CDR1 GTSNPN and CDR2 SVGIG (reference sequence). The CDR3 extends over 10 amino acids. CDR3 sequence: CASDSYGYTF. The CDR3 bases are TGTGCCTCAGACAGCTATGGCTACACCTTC.

The gene calls are TRBV9 and TRBJ1-2; possible D gene TRBD1, 5 bases. Germline loops: CDR1 SGDLS, CDR2 YYNGEE. V was clipped by 1 base and J by 4 bases, with 14 bases between them. The CDR3 runs 15 residues. In nucleotides, the CDR3 is TGTGCCAGCAGCGTAACGGCCGAAGACAGCTATGGCTACACCTTC. Protein: CASSVTAEDSYGYTF.

The V call is TRBV4-1, the J call TRBJ1-1; the D is unclear. V gave up 4 bases and J gave up 1 base, with 10 bases separating them. This CDR3 has 14 residues. Germline-derived CDR1 and CDR2 are MGHRA and YSYEKL. Here the CDR3 reads CASSLTESNTEAFF. DNA of the CDR3: TGCGCCAGCAGCCTTACAGAGTCGAACACTGAAGCTTTCTTT.

J is TRBJ2-1 and V is TRBV2; TRBD2 might be the D (7 bases). V was trimmed by 7 bases and J by 0 bases, leaving 13 bases between them. The CDR3 consists of 15 residues. In germline, CDR1 is SNHLY, CDR2 FYNNEI. CDR3 sequence reads: CASKGGKSSYNEQFF. CDR3 bases: TGTGCCAGCAAGGGGGGGAAGAGCTCCTACAATGAGCAGTTCTTC.

This sequence joins TRBV29-1 and TRBJ2-7, with 8 bases that match TRBD1. J lost 3 bases, V lost 6 bases, and 1 base had no gene match. The CDR3 has 11 residues. Germline CDR1 is SQVTM and CDR2 is ANQGSEA. This CDR3 reads CSVGQDYEQYF. The CDR3 DNA reads TGCAGCGTGGGACAGGACTACGAGCAGTACTTC.

The J gene is TRBJ1-1, the V gene TRBV28, with TRBD1 as a possible D gene (5 bases). Germline CDR1 is MDHEN and CDR2 is SYDVKM. The CDR3 sequence is 13 residues long. V was shortened by 2 bases and J by 4 bases, with 8 bases between the two germline ends. The CDR3 bases are TGTGCCAGCAGTTTAGGGCAGGGCACTGAAGCTTTCTTT. Translated, it gives CASSLGQGTEAFF.